This TCR beta chain was sequenced in a study of blood T cell repertoires in COVID-19. Overall study context: There were acute and convalescent COVID-19 samples, and they came from the United States, Italy and Spain. T cells, B-cell-depleted T cells, or PBMCs supplied cDNA or gDNA.

Source study methods: The authors estimated nucleated cell counts from reference gene primer amplification. Using immunoSEQ multiplex PCR, the repertoire was profiled, and TCRdb retains in-frame clones only, with some absent. V, J and clone size are those of that table, while D and trimming were read from the DNA. The sample has 150,000 to 200,000 clones, over 80% seen once. J was trimmed by 5 bases and V by 3 bases; bases with no gene match: 6. Per the germline V gene, CDR1 is GTSNPN and CDR2 is SVGIG (reference sequence). The CDR3 consists of 14 residues. The sample taken for sequencing was peripheral blood. The sequence was obtained from a woman older than 75 with active or convalescent COVID-19. The J gene is TRBJ2-2, the V gene TRBV30; 7 bases align to TRBD1. For the CDR3, the DNA is TGTGCCTGGAGAGACAGGGATCGAACCGGGGAGCTGTTTTTT. Amino acid sequence: CAWRDRDRTGELFF.